The present entry profiles one TCR beta chain with its context. Its antigen is undetermined. Partitioning of CD4+ cells yielded a CD45RA+ naive subset and a CD45RA-negative memory subset. This specimen comes from a study of shared clonotypes between healthy human individuals. The wider study: A donor's plate count was three for CD4 naive and three for CD4 memory; CD8 naive had two and CD8 memory one.

Notes on the study in general: In contrast to clonotypes shared by all four donors, non-shared clonotypes had lower generation probabilities.

Replicate PCRs for sorted subsets used approximately 190 ng DNA; this equaled 30,000 to 35,000 T cell genomes. Sequenced by immunoSEQ multiplex PCR; TCRdb stores in-frame clones only, minus some. Counted here are a few million clones, more than 85% occurring once; the ten biggest clones make up approximately 0.4%. CDR3 length equals 15 residues. The germline CDR1 and CDR2 sequences are SGHTA and FQGNSA. V dropped 3 bases and J dropped 7; count of bases not matched to a gene: 10. Sample: naive CD4+ T cells from PBMCs. The sample's subset: CD45RA+ positively selected. This TCR came from a man aged 18 to 35 in good health. Some clones in this sample may be carry-over from other donors' samples. The chain couples TRBV7-2 to TRBJ2-7, with 9 bases that match TRBD1. The CDR3: CASSFLTGGLGEQYF. The CDR3 nucleotides are TGTGCCAGCAGCTTTTTGACAGGGGGGCTGGGAGAGCAGTACTTC.